This passage covers 21 T cell receptor beta chains from one sample sequenced in a study of shared clonotypes between healthy human individuals. Measured with immunoSEQ multiplex PCR; TCRdb has only the in-frame clones, and not every one. The table includes about 1.5 million clones, roughly 95% detected once. The sequenced sample consisted of naive CD4+ T cells sorted from blood. The subset was: CD45RA+ positively selected. These TCRs come from a young man in good health.

V is TRBV5-1 and J is TRBJ1-1; D is possibly TRBD1 (5 bases). CDR3 length: 15 residues. Germline assignment: CDR1 SGHRS and CDR2 YFSETQ. Trimming removed 2 bases at V and 6 bases at J, with 17 bases between. The CDR3 here is CASSFTGGGGAEAFF. The CDR3 coding sequence is TGCGCCAGCAGCTTTACCGGCGGGGGAGGGGCTGAAGCTTTCTTT. The variable domain in full, with the rest retrieved from reference TRBV5-1 and TRBJ1-1, is KAGVTQTPRYLIKTRGQQVTLSCSPISGHRSVSWYQQTPGQGLQFLFEYFSETQRNKGNFPGRFSGRQFSNSRSEMNVSTLELGDSALYLCASSFTGGGGAEAFFGQGTRLTVV.

This chain connects TRBV4-3 to TRBJ1-1, with D perhaps TRBD1 (5 bases). V was shortened by 1 base and J by 1 base, with 13 bases between the two germline ends. The CDR3 runs to 16 residues. Germline V gives CDR1 LGHNA, CDR2 YSLEER. CDR3 DNA sequence: TGCGCCAGCAGCCAAGGCCCGTTGGGGGGGAACACTGAAGCTTTCTTT. It translates to CASSQGPLGGNTEAFF.

V is TRBV5-4 and J is TRBJ2-1, with TRBD2 identical over 14 bases. Germline CDR1 reads SGHNT; CDR2 reads YYREEE (reference sequence). With 4 bases clipped from V and 8 bases from J, the junction kept 11 bases outside the gene matches. There are 17 residues in the CDR3. The CDR3 DNA follows: TGTGCCAGCAGCACCCCGCCGACTAGCGGGAGGGCCTATGAGCAGTTCTTC. Its translation: CASSTPPTSGRAYEQFF.

The gene calls are TRBV5-1 and TRBJ2-3; unclear D gene. Trimming took off 1 base at V and 2 bases at J, with 11 bases between the two ends. The CDR3 spans 15 residues. Germline V lookup: CDR1 SGHRS, CDR2 YFSETQ. The CDR3, as DNA: TGCGCCAGCAGCTTGTCCGTCAGCTACACAGATACGCAGTATTTT. This sequence encodes CASSLSVSYTDTQYF.

This clone was observed a single time. V usage is TRBV5-1 and J usage is TRBJ2-5; D uncertain. V lost 3 bases and J lost 1, with 7 bases in between. Germline V lookup: CDR1 SGHRS, CDR2 YFSETQ. CDR3 length: 13 amino acids. CDR3 DNA: TGCGCCAGCAGCTCCCTAATCCAAGAGACCCAGTACTTC. Translation gives CASSSLIQETQYF.

The gene calls are TRBV18 and TRBJ2-2; perhaps TRBD2 as D (5 bases). Trimming cost V 0 bases and J 2 bases, with 10 bases left between them. Germline CDR1 reads KGHSH; CDR2 reads LQKENI. This CDR3 is built from 16 residues. CDR3 bases: TGTGCCAGCTCACCACCCCTCGGGATAAACACCGGGGAGCTGTTTTTT. Amino acid sequence: CASSPPLGINTGELFF.

CDR3: CASSHPGGYTF. CDR3 bases: TGCGCCAGCAGTCACCCAGGCGGCTACACCTTC. This sequence joins TRBV23-1 and TRBJ1-2, with unresolved D. TRBV23-1 is an ORF, with its function uncertain. Trimming removed 3 bases at V and 8 bases at J, with 7 bases between. The CDR3 has 11 residues.

The chain is built from TRBV7-8 and TRBJ2-3, with D tentatively TRBD1 or TRBD2 (5 bases each). CDR1 is SGHVS and CDR2 is FQNEAQ in the germline V gene. Trimming pared 3 bases from V and 0 bases from J, leaving 22 bases between. The CDR3 runs to 19 residues. CDR3 residues: CASSFLARLRGTSTDTQYF. The CDR3, as DNA: TGTGCCAGCAGCTTTCTCGCTCGCCTACGGGGCACTAGCACAGATACGCAGTATTTT.

V and J are TRBV27 and TRBJ2-3; 7 bases line up with TRBD1. V trimming: 3 bases; J trimming: 8 bases; junction bases outside the gene matches: 11. Germline CDR1 MNHEY, CDR2 SMNVEV (reference sequence). The CDR3 length is 15 residues. The CDR3 DNA follows: TGTGCCAGCAGTTTTACCCCGGGACAGCGACCTACGCAGTATTTT. Amino acids: CASSFTPGQRPTQYF.

DNA for the CDR3: TGTGCCAGTTCGGAAAGCACAGATACGCAGTATTTT. Translating it yields CASSESTDTQYF. The chain combines TRBV6-5 with TRBJ2-3; D unresolved. This CDR3 is built from 12 residues. Germline-derived CDR1 and CDR2 are MNHEY and SVGAGI. The V end lost 9 bases, the J end lost 0 bases, and 7 bases lay between the germline ends.

The genes are TRBV5-4 and TRBJ1-1, with a weak D call TRBD1 (6 bases). V was trimmed by 3 bases and J by 2 bases, leaving 14 bases between them. This CDR3 contains 15 residues. The germline V gene has CDR1 SGHNT and CDR2 YYREEE (reference sequence). As DNA, the CDR3 is TGTGCCAGCAGCTGGGAGTCACAGGGTAACACTGAAGCTTTCTTT. It translates to CASSWESQGNTEAFF.

The J gene is TRBJ1-3, the V gene TRBV5-1; 9 bases map to TRBD1. The germline V gene has CDR1 SGHRS and CDR2 YFSETQ. This CDR3 is 15 amino acids long. Trimming at V came to 4 bases and at J to 2 bases, leaving 4 bases not matched to a gene. CDR3: CASSVGQGAGNTIYF. CDR3 sequence (DNA): TGCGCCAGCAGCGTGGGACAGGGCGCTGGAAACACCATATATTTT.

The chain is built from TRBV2 and TRBJ2-3; 9 nucleotides agree with TRBD1. This CDR3 region has 14 residues. The germline V gene encodes CDR1 SNHLY and CDR2 FYNNEI. Trimming at V came to 9 bases and at J to 1 base, leaving 5 bases not matched to a gene. This CDR3 reads CASRDREGTDTQYF. DNA for the CDR3: TGTGCCAGTAGGGACAGGGAGGGCACAGATACGCAGTATTTT.

This clone was picked up a small number of times. This chain joins TRBV6-5 and TRBJ1-2; tentative D call: TRBD1 (6 bases). The CDR3 consists of 14 residues. Germline V gives CDR1 MNHEY, CDR2 SVGAGI. Trimming stripped 4 bases from V and 5 bases from J, with 14 bases between. CDR3 loop: CASSSTTGTYGYTF. The DNA for the CDR3 is TGTGCCAGCAGTTCGACGACAGGAACGTATGGCTACACCTTC.

This chain links TRBV5-6 with TRBJ2-1, with D tentatively TRBD2 (6 bases). Germline assignment: CDR1 SGHDT and CDR2 YYEEEE. This CDR3 has 14 amino acids. V lost 1 base, J lost 9 bases, and 14 bases lay in between. DNA for the CDR3: TGTGCCAGCAGCTTGATTGGAGGGGTGGGTGAGCAGTTCTTC. Its protein is CASSLIGGVGEQFF.

In regard to this clone: Other DNA sequences from this sample encode an identical CDR3 as well. This rearrangement joins TRBV19 to TRBJ2-2, with D unclear. V was cut by 1 base and J by 1 base, with 4 bases left in between. There are 14 residues in the CDR3. CDR1 and CDR2 (germline): LNHDA, SQIVND (reference sequence). This CDR3 is CASSIAENTGELFF. DNA of the CDR3: TGTGCCAGTAGTATAGCGGAGAACACCGGGGAGCTGTTTTTT.

The V and J genes are TRBV5-4 and TRBJ2-7, with D tentatively TRBD2 (6 bases). The ends were cut back, 2 bases at V and 3 bases at J, with 15 bases in the middle. CDR1 is SGHNT, CDR2 YYREEE, per germline (reference sequence). The length of the CDR3 is 15 residues. CDR3 nucleotide sequence: TGTGCCAGCAGCTTTCCCGGGACTTCTGTCTACGAGCAGTACTTC. This encodes CASSFPGTSVYEQYF.

This sequence joins TRBV9 and TRBJ2-7, with TRBD1 identical over 9 bases. V was clipped by 2 bases and J by 2 bases; unmatched bases: 2. CDR1 and CDR2 (germline): SGDLS, YYNGEE. The CDR3 loop spans 14 amino acids. As DNA, the CDR3 is TGTGCCAGCAGCGTGGACAGGGGCGCCTACGAGCAGTACTTC. Amino acid sequence: CASSVDRGAYEQYF.

This clone has a single count. The chain has TRBV30 and TRBJ2-7; possible D gene TRBD2, 6 bases. Germline V gives CDR1 GTSNPN, CDR2 SVGIG (reference sequence). V was pared by 3 bases and J by 7 bases, with 16 bases between. The CDR3 is 13 amino acids. CDR3 bases: TGTGCCTGGAGGTTCACGCGGGATGGGGAGCAGTACTTC. Its protein product is CAWRFTRDGEQYF.

As to this clone: This sample also contains other DNA sequences that code for the same CDR3. The CDR3 DNA reads TGTGCCAGCAAGGCTAGCGGGTACGAGCAGTACTTC. This gives the protein CASKASGYEQYF. The V and J genes are TRBV2 and TRBJ2-7; 8 nucleotides align to TRBD2. The J segment lost 4 bases and the V segment lost 7 bases, leaving 3 bases of the junction unmatched. Germline V lookup: CDR1 SNHLY, CDR2 FYNNEI. This CDR3 region has 12 residues.

This rearrangement joins TRBV11-2 to TRBJ2-5, with D possibly TRBD1 on 5 matching bases. The ends were cut back, 2 bases at V and 5 bases at J, with 6 bases in the middle. The germline gives CDR1 SGHAT, CDR2 FQNNGV. The CDR3 is 12 residues long. CDR3 DNA sequence: TGTGCCAGCAGCTTAAAGGGGGAGACCCAGTACTTC. Residues: CASSLKGETQYF.